A single sample is the source of the 30 T cell receptor beta chains below, sequenced in a study of T cell changes during pregnancy in multiple sclerosis. Sequencing was performed with immunoSEQ multiplex PCR; in TCRdb, only in-frame clones are kept and a portion is missing. The sample consists of approximately 99,000 clones, less than 95% of them appearing once. Here the sequenced sample was peripheral blood, taken in the second trimester of pregnancy. These receptors were taken from a female donor in good health, enrolled as a control in a pregnancy study.

The chain recombines TRBV23-1 with TRBJ1-3; D unresolved. TRBV23-1 is noted as an ORF with a role that remains uncertain. This CDR3 contains 16 residues. Trimming cost V 2 bases and J 0 bases, with 11 bases left between them. The CDR3 reads CASSQRIENSGNTIYF. For the CDR3, the DNA is TGCGCCAGCAGTCAAAGAATAGAGAACTCTGGAAACACCATATATTTT.

The chain carries TRBV15 and TRBJ2-2; D unresolved. The germline V gene encodes CDR1 LNHNV and CDR2 YYDKDF (reference sequence). The CDR3 spans 12 residues. V dropped 3 bases and J dropped 5 bases, with 4 bases sitting between them. DNA for the CDR3: TGTGCCACCAGCAGGGAGACCGGGGAGCTGTTTTTT. Translating it yields CATSRETGELFF.

This clone showed up just a few times. J is TRBJ1-6 and V is TRBV4-1, with TRBD1 identical over 8 bases. The CDR3 totals 16 residues. V lost 3 bases, J lost 5 bases, and 6 bases stayed unmatched. Looked up from germline, CDR1 is MGHRA and CDR2 is YSYEKL. CDR3 residues: CASSQRTGRDNSPLHF. CDR3 sequence (DNA): TGCGCCAGCAGCCAGAGGACAGGGAGAGATAATTCACCCCTCCACTTT.

The rearrangement joins TRBV7-9 to TRBJ1-5; perhaps TRBD1 as D (6 bases). Germline V gene data show CDR1 as SEHNR and CDR2 as FQNEAQ (reference sequence). Trimming stripped 1 base from V and 0 bases from J, with 7 bases between. CDR3 length: 15 amino acids. CDR3 region: CASSLGTASNQPQHF. The CDR3, as DNA: TGTGCCAGCAGCTTAGGGACAGCTAGCAATCAGCCCCAGCATTTT.

The CDR3 DNA is TGTGCCAGCTCACCGACAGGGACGAGCTCCTACGAGCAGTACTTC. This encodes CASSPTGTSSYEQYF. The chain is built from TRBV18 and TRBJ2-7, with 7 bases that match TRBD1. From germline, CDR1 is KGHSH and CDR2 LQKENI. This CDR3 has 15 amino acids. Trimming at V came to 3 bases and at J to 0 bases, leaving 5 bases not matched to a gene.

V gene TRBV6-5 combines with J gene TRBJ1-5; 9 bases are shared with TRBD1. V lost 2 bases, J lost 5 bases, and 7 bases stayed unmatched. The CDR3 contains 16 residues. The germline V gene encodes CDR1 MNHEY and CDR2 SVGAGI. The CDR3 region is CASSYGGQGRDQPQHF. The CDR3 bases are TGTGCCAGCAGTTACGGGGGACAGGGCAGGGATCAGCCCCAGCATTTT.

V usage is TRBV25-1 and J usage is TRBJ1-6; unclear D gene. V gave up 3 bases and J gave up 0 bases, with 6 bases separating them. The length of the CDR3 is 15 residues. The germline V gene encodes CDR1 MGHDK and CDR2 SYGVNS. The DNA of the CDR3 is TGTGCCAGCAGTGATAGGAGCTCCTATAATTCACCCCTCCACTTT. Translated: CASSDRSSYNSPLHF. Combining the CDR3 with reference TRBV25-1 and TRBJ1-6 gives the whole variable domain EADIYQTPRYLVIGTGKKITLECSQTMGHDKMYWYQQDPGMELHLIHYSYGVNSTEKGDLSSESTVSRIRTEHFPLTLESARPSHTSQYLCASSDRSSYNSPLHFGNGTRLTVT.

This rearrangement joins TRBV19 to TRBJ2-2; the D gene is possibly TRBD1 (6 bases). Trimming left V 4 bases short and J 7 bases short, with 19 bases between. The germline gives CDR1 LNHDA, CDR2 SQIVND (reference sequence). This CDR3 region has 16 residues. The CDR3 is CASSRSRDTASGELFF. DNA of the CDR3: TGTGCCAGTAGTAGATCTCGGGACACCGCCAGCGGGGAGCTGTTTTTT.

This clone was observed a few times. The chain joins TRBV6-4 to TRBJ1-2; 8 bases fit TRBD1. The CDR3 length is 14 residues. Unmatched junction bases numbered 5, after V lost 0 bases and J lost 8 bases. CDR1 is MRHNA and CDR2 is SNTAGT in the germline V gene. The CDR3 loop is CASSDSWTGTGYTF. CDR3 coding DNA: TGTGCCAGCAGTGACTCATGGACAGGGACCGGCTACACCTTC.

The rearrangement uses TRBV19 and TRBJ1-1; a weak D match, TRBD1 (6 bases). This CDR3 is 16 amino acids long. The germline CDR1 and CDR2 sequences are LNHDA and SQIVND (reference sequence). Trimming took 3 bases from V and 1 from J, leaving 15 bases between them. CDR3: CASSIVGGLGNTEAFF. The CDR3, as DNA: TGTGCCAGTAGTATCGTCGGGGGGCTGGGGAACACTGAAGCTTTCTTT.

V usage is TRBV19 and J usage is TRBJ2-3; 7 nucleotides line up with TRBD2. V dropped 10 bases and J dropped 6; count of bases not matched to a gene: 22. CDR1 LNHDA and CDR2 SQIVND come from the germline V gene (reference sequence). This CDR3 contains 17 residues. The CDR3 nucleotides read TGTGCCACCGGGGGGAGGGGCTCCTTCACGGGGGTGGATACGCAGTATTTT. This gives the protein CATGGRGSFTGVDTQYF.

The rearrangement links TRBV19 to TRBJ1-5; D unresolved. The CDR3 is made up of 15 amino acids. CDR1 LNHDA and CDR2 SQIVND come from the germline V gene (reference sequence). V lost 7 bases and J lost 1, with 14 bases in between. CDR3 residues: CASNWGAGSNQPQHF. The CDR3 nucleotides are TGTGCCAGTAACTGGGGAGCGGGGAGCAATCAGCCCCAGCATTTT.

The chain uses TRBV5-1 and TRBJ2-5, with 7 bases matching TRBD2. Germline V gene sequence: CDR1 SGHRS, CDR2 YFSETQ. V lost 0 bases to trimming and J lost 2 bases; unmatched junction nucleotides: 13. There are 18 residues in the CDR3. The CDR3 coding sequence is TGCGCCAGCAGCTTGGAGGTTCTGGGCGCTAGCGGACAAGAGACCCAGTACTTC. Translation: CASSLEVLGASGQETQYF.

V usage is TRBV18 and J usage is TRBJ1-5; 8 nucleotides align to TRBD1. Per germline, CDR1 KGHSH and CDR2 LQKENI. The CDR3 length is 15 residues. V dropped 2 bases and J dropped 7; count of bases not matched to a gene: 7. CDR3: CASSPGQGAGQPQHF. In DNA, the CDR3 is TGTGCCAGCTCACCAGGGCAGGGGGCAGGGCAGCCCCAGCATTTT.

V gene TRBV18 combines with J gene TRBJ2-7, with D maybe TRBD1 (7 bases). Trimming left V 3 bases short and J 1 base short, with 13 bases between. The CDR3 sequence is 15 residues long. Germline V CDR1 and CDR2: KGHSH, LQKENI. CDR3 sequence: CASSPVQGRSYEQYF. For the CDR3, the DNA is TGTGCCAGCTCACCGGTACAGGGGAGGTCCTACGAGCAGTACTTC.

In its sample, this clone was seen a few times. The same CDR3 arises from other DNA sequences in this sample as well. V is TRBV7-9 and J is TRBJ2-5, with TRBD2 matching over 7 bases. The CDR3 is 14 residues long. Germline V CDR1 and CDR2: SEHNR, FQNEAQ (reference sequence). V lost 3 bases, J lost 1 base, and 2 bases stayed unmatched. CDR3 bases: TGTGCCAGCAGCTTGCTAGCGGCCCAAGAGACCCAGTACTTC. This sequence encodes CASSLLAAQETQYF.

The chain has TRBV19 and TRBJ2-7; weak D call: TRBD1 (5 bases). Trimming cost V 8 bases and J 2 bases, with 13 bases left between them. The CDR3 spans 13 residues. Looked up from germline, CDR1 is LNHDA and CDR2 is SQIVND (reference sequence). CDR3: CASLRGATYEQYF. CDR3 nucleotides: TGTGCCAGTTTAAGGGGTGCTACCTACGAGCAGTACTTC.

The rearrangement links TRBV19 to TRBJ2-5; 9 bases fit TRBD1. The CDR3 contains 18 residues. Germline V gives CDR1 LNHDA, CDR2 SQIVND (reference sequence). The junction had 15 bases not matched to a gene; V was cut back by 5 bases and J by 2 bases. CDR3 region: CASSSVPGQGRRQETQYF. In nucleotides, the CDR3 is TGTGCCAGTAGTTCAGTCCCGGGACAGGGACGAAGGCAAGAGACCCAGTACTTC.

This chain joins TRBV6-5 and TRBJ2-7; no clear D gene. Germline V gene lookup returns CDR1 MNHEY and CDR2 SVGAGI. This CDR3 is built from 13 residues. Trimming removed 2 bases at V and 6 bases at J, with 11 bases between. Written as DNA, the CDR3 is TGTGCCAGCAGTTACAGGCAGGCCAGCGAGCAGTACTTC. This sequence encodes CASSYRQASEQYF.

The CDR3 bases are TGCGCCAGCAGCGGAACCCGCACAGGGCCCTGGGGGACTGAAGCTTTCTTT. It is translated as CASSGTRTGPWGTEAFF. This chain connects TRBV5-1 to TRBJ1-1; a possible D gene is TRBD1 (6 bases). Trimming removed 4 bases from V and 5 bases from J, with 24 bases in between. The CDR3 spans 17 residues. CDR1 and CDR2 (germline): SGHRS, YFSETQ. The full variable domain, rest sourced from reference TRBV5-1 and TRBJ1-1, is KAGVTQTPRYLIKTRGQQVTLSCSPISGHRSVSWYQQTPGQGLQFLFEYFSETQRNKGNFPGRFSGRQFSNSRSEMNVSTLELGDSALYLCASSGTRTGPWGTEAFFGQGTRLTVV.

This chain links TRBV9 with TRBJ2-7, with 7 bases matching TRBD2. Looked up from germline, CDR1 is SGDLS and CDR2 is YYNGEE. The V and J ends lost 3 bases and 6 bases, in that order; junction bases with no gene match: 15. CDR3 length: 16 amino acids. The CDR3 sequence is CASSGRWAGDPGEQYF. The CDR3 DNA reads as TGTGCCAGCAGCGGCAGGTGGGCGGGAGACCCAGGCGAGCAGTACTTC. The full variable domain, completed using reference TRBV9 and TRBJ2-7, is DSGVTQTPKHLITATGQRVTLRCSPRSGDLSVYWYQQSLDQGLQFLIQYYNGEERAKGNILERFSAQQFPDLHSELNLSSLELGDSALYFCASSGRWAGDPGEQYFGPGTRLTVT.

The rearrangement links TRBV2 to TRBJ1-2; 7 bases are a match to TRBD1. The CDR3 contains 14 residues. J gave up 4 bases and V 1 base, and 3 bases lay outside the gene matches. Germline V lookup: CDR1 SNHLY, CDR2 FYNNEI. Written as DNA, the CDR3 is TGTGCCAGCAGTGAAGGAGGGGGCTTCTATGGCTACACCTTC. Its protein is CASSEGGGFYGYTF.

The gene calls are TRBV28 and TRBJ2-2; 10 nucleotides line up with TRBD1. The CDR3 loop spans 17 amino acids. The germline V gene encodes CDR1 MDHEN and CDR2 SYDVKM. V lost 5 bases and J lost 1; bases outside the gene matches: 7. CDR3 bases: TGTGCCAGCAGTCTCAGGACAGGGGGATTGAACACCGGGGAGCTGTTTTTT. Its protein product is CASSLRTGGLNTGELFF.

The chain uses TRBV11-2 and TRBJ1-1; TRBD1 might be the D (5 bases). This CDR3 comprises 15 residues. Germline lookup yields CDR1 SGHAT and CDR2 FQNNGV. Deletions cut 3 bases from V and 1 base from J, with 12 bases between. CDR3 in amino acids: CASSLLGGGNTEAFF. Written as DNA, the CDR3 is TGTGCCAGCAGCTTGCTGGGGGGTGGGAACACTGAAGCTTTCTTT.

The chain couples TRBV27 to TRBJ2-3; perhaps TRBD1 as D (6 bases). CDR1 and CDR2 from the germline V gene are MNHEY and SMNVEV (reference sequence). The CDR3 consists of 14 residues. Trimming removed 6 bases at V and 8 bases at J, with 18 bases between. The CDR3 DNA is TGTGCCAGCAGCTTCGACAGGCTCAGAGGTACGCAGTATTTT. Protein sequence: CASSFDRLRGTQYF.

The CDR3 sequence is CASSSREETQYF. The CDR3 DNA reads TGTGCCAGCAGTTCGCGCGAAGAGACCCAGTACTTC. The chain has TRBV27 and TRBJ2-5; D is ambiguous. The CDR3 is 12 amino acids. The germline CDR1 and CDR2 sequences are MNHEY and SMNVEV (reference sequence). Trimming removed 4 bases from V and 3 bases from J, with 6 bases in between.

CDR3 protein: CASKTGKGLGTEAFF. In nucleotides, the CDR3 is TGTGCCAGTAAGACAGGGAAAGGTTTGGGAACTGAAGCTTTCTTT. V and J are TRBV19 and TRBJ1-1; 7 bases are a match to TRBD1. CDR3 size: 15 residues. Trimming at V came to 7 bases and at J to 5 bases, leaving 13 bases not matched to a gene. CDR1 and CDR2 from the germline V gene are LNHDA and SQIVND (reference sequence).

This chain uses TRBV6-1 with TRBJ1-2; D not resolved. The germline V gene encodes CDR1 MNHNS and CDR2 SASEGT. The CDR3 spans 12 residues. The V end was cut by 6 bases, the J end by 1 base, with 6 bases between. The CDR3 bases are TGTGCCAGCAGCAGGATTAACTATGGCTACACCTTC. It specifies CASSRINYGYTF.

The chain couples TRBV5-1 to TRBJ2-7; possibly TRBD1 for D (6 bases). Trimming took 1 base from V and 5 from J, leaving 13 bases between them. Germline assignment: CDR1 SGHRS and CDR2 YFSETQ. The CDR3 runs 14 residues. The CDR3: CASSLTGFRDEQYF. The CDR3 DNA follows: TGCGCCAGCAGCTTGACAGGGTTCAGAGACGAGCAGTACTTC.

The J gene is TRBJ2-1, the V gene TRBV5-1; 15 bases are a match to TRBD2. Germline-derived CDR1 and CDR2 are SGHRS and YFSETQ. CDR3 length: 16 residues. V was pared by 1 base and J by 8 bases, with 4 bases of the junction left unmatched. This CDR3 reads CASSLPRTSGGDEQFF. CDR3 bases: TGCGCCAGCAGCTTGCCACGGACTAGCGGGGGGGATGAGCAGTTCTTC.